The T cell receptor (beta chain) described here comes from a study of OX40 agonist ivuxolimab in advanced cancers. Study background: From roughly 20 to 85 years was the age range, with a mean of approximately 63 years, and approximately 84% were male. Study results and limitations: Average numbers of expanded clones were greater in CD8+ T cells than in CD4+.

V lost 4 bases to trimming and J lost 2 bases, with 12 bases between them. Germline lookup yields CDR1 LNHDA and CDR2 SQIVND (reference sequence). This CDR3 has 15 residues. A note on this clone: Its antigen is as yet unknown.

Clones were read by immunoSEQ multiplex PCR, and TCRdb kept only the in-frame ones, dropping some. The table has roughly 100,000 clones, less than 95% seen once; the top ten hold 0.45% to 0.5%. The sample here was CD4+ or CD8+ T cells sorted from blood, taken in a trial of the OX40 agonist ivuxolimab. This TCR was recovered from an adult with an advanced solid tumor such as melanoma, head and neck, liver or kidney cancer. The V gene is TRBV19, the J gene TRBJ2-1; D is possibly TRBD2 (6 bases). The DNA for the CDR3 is TGTGCCAGTAGTAGAGCGGGTCAGACCTACAATGAGCAGTTCTTC. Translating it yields CASSRAGQTYNEQFF. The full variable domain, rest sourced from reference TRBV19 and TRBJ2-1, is DGGITQSPKYLFRKEGQNVTLSCEQNLNHDAMYWYRQDPGQGLRLIYYSQIVNDFQKGDIAEGYSVSREKKESFPLTVTSAQKNPTAFYLCASSRAGQTYNEQFFGPGTRLTVL.